Sequencing of this T cell receptor (beta chain) was carried out in a study of blood T cell repertoires in COVID-19. Study-level background: There were acute and convalescent COVID-19 samples, and they came from the United States, Italy and Spain. In each case, the material was cDNA or gDNA derived from T cells, B-cell-depleted T cells, or PBMCs.

Methods used by the authors: Estimation of nucleated cell counts was performed using reference gene primer amplification. Sequencing used immunoSEQ multiplex PCR; TCRdb keeps in-frame clones, though not all of them. The V and J calls and the clone size are those of that table, but D and trimming were determined from the DNA. The data show about 26,000 clones, 80% to 95% seen once. The TCR originated in a human donor in a cohort sampled during active COVID-19. The sample was peripheral blood.

The CDR3, as DNA: TGTGCCTGGAGCCCTCGCTCAGGAACGGATGAGCAGTTCTTC. It encodes CAWSPRSGTDEQFF. The V gene is TRBV30, the J gene TRBJ2-1; D is uncertain. The CDR3 runs 14 residues. V shed 3 bases and J shed 8 bases, with 17 bases lying between them. Germline V gives CDR1 GTSNPN, CDR2 SVGIG (reference sequence).